The clone carrying this TCR beta chain was detected ten times or more. The antigen is undetermined. These data belong to a study of tumor-infiltrating lymphocytes in primary liver carcinoma. General study findings and limits: The study found only about 8-24% of top clones in all five tumor regions.

V lost 5 bases, J lost 1 base, and 4 bases stayed unmatched. CDR1 and CDR2 (germline): SGHRS, YFSETQ. This CDR3 comprises 14 residues. For each extraction, RNA and DNA were obtained together from 20-30 mg of unsorted bulk tissue. Reverse transcription of about 0.5 ug total RNA with a constant-region primer produced TCR beta cDNA. Each TCR beta library was derived from three nested multiplex PCR rounds that employed slightly modified ARM-PCR. The two initial PCR rounds, roughly 11 cycles each, used TRBV1-TRBV30 forward and C-beta reverse primers. Each CDR3 protein gets one entry after TCRdb re-called the multiplex PCR reads with MiXCR. The sample lists 90,000 to 100,000 distinct CDR3 sequences, about 70% occurring once.

The sequenced sample consisted of liver tumor tissue from sampling region 5. The subset: tumor region T5, tumor centre. This receptor was obtained from an older woman with primary liver carcinoma and hepatitis B virus infection. The rearrangement uses TRBV5-1 and TRBJ1-1; 8 nucleotides agree with TRBD1. The CDR3 DNA follows: TGCGCCAGCAGGGACAGGGAGGGGAACACTGAAGCTTTCTTT. Translating it yields CASRDREGNTEAFF.